This T cell receptor (beta chain) was sequenced during a study of shared clonotypes between healthy human individuals (TCRdb year 2020). About the full investigation: A couple of women and a few men aged 18 to 49 years were included in the cohort. Between about 0.85 and 9.5 billion PBMCs per donor were obtained by leukapheresis. Libraries were prepared and TCR repertoires were sequenced by different laboratories using diverse techniques, in order to increase sequencing depth and limit assay-specific biases. Per donor, three plates each were used for CD4 naive and CD4 memory, two for CD8 naive, and one for CD8 memory. Blood TCR repertoires of five healthy adults were deeply sequenced to estimate repertoire size and the extent of clonotype sharing between individuals. General findings and caveats noted by the study authors: Clonotypes shared by all four sorted-subset donors showed higher generation probabilities than non-shared clonotypes. About 5% of naive CD4, 3.5% of naive CD8, approximately 2.2% of memory CD4, and about 0.4% of memory CD8 clonotypes were shared across a few donors. Because the study included a small number of donors, the genetic and exposure-history diversity represented was limited. Sampling was restricted to blood, and TCR repertoires in tissues likely differ from the TCR repertoires found in blood. Larger estimated clonotype richness was generally found for naive subsets than for memory subsets. Even with the large sequencing depth, rarefaction of the sorted-subset datasets indicated that sequencing was incomplete. Based on pairwise subsampling, the degree of clonotype sharing among donors was expected to be affected by sequencing depth.

Using the deep immunoSEQ assay, multiplex PCR amplified TCR CDR3 regions from genomic DNA. Genomic DNA extracted from each cell subset was distributed evenly over all wells of several immunoSEQ 96-well plates, and each plate served as one replicate. For sorted subsets, 200 to 250 ng of genomic DNA, equivalent to roughly 30,000 T cell genomes, went into each replicate PCR. Purified libraries were measured with a Qubit 3.0 fluorometer, size-checked on a Bioanalyzer 2100, and measured again with the KAPA Library Quantification kit. Each immunoSEQ 96-well plate was sequenced on its own single-read 150-cycle Illumina NextSeq 550 flow cell. Per the original workflow: Because the immunoSEQ output held only junctional sequences and lacked quality scores, the filtering could not match the filtering applied to full-length reads. Sequences were annotated with PyIR, a Python wrapper for IgBLAST v1.9, and V/J genes and CDR3 were assigned using IMGT germline references. Reads were filtered out if the reads had weak V/J assignments (E-value above 1e-6), no CDR3, stop codons, out-of-frame junctions, or ambiguous translated residues. V3J clonotypes were defined as sequences sharing the same inferred V gene, J gene, and CDR3 amino acid sequence. Percentage overlap between repertoires was computed as shared unique clonotypes divided by the size of the smaller repertoire. RTK rarefaction, the Chao1 estimator, and Recon v2.1 estimates of unobserved clonotypes were used to assess repertoire richness. OLGA was used to compute generation probabilities for all TCRbeta clonotypes that the gDNA method yielded from a handful of donors. Sourced from immuneACCESS, this table was stored by TCRdb with only in-frame sequences that have V and J called. A share of the clones is absent; for the studies checked, an unresolved V gene accounts for under half, and the remainder has no known explanation. D and trimming come from the DNA, and the V and J calls and clone size come from that table. This sample is represented by about 1.1 million clones; around 82% of them were singletons. The ten largest make up 0.6% to 0.75% of the sample.

As regards this clone: This receptor's antigen is unknown. The sample holds no much larger clone one base away, and base qualities are not on file.

V drops 5 bases and J drops 0 bases, leaving 14 bases in between. The germline V gene (reference sequence) provides CDR1 LNHDA and CDR2 SQIVND. CDR3 length: 15 amino acids, cysteine to phenylalanine. The sequence is cut down to CDR3 DNA, 45 bases in frame from base 1. The donors were healthy, HIV-negative adults who had no recently reported acute infections or vaccinations. Only Caucasian adults living in Nashville, Tennessee, USA were represented among the donors. CD4+ T cells were enriched by magnetic negative selection; naive cells were then positively selected on CD45RA, and the negative fraction formed the memory subset. Blood was collected by leukapheresis, and PBMCs were isolated by Ficoll-Histopaque density gradient centrifugation and then cryopreserved in liquid nitrogen vapor phase. Analytical flow cytometry was used to check the purity and quantity of every magnetically sorted T cell population. Genomic DNA was isolated from every sorted fraction and measured by UV absorbance on a Nanodrop 2000c.

The receptor was derived from a man between 18 and 29 years old in good health. Some clones in this sample may be carry-over from other donors' samples. Source material: memory CD4+ T cells from PBMCs. The sample's cell subset or site, from its label and the paper: CD45RA-negative fraction. The chain couples TRBV19 to TRBJ2-7, and perhaps TRBD2 as D gene, on 5 matching bases. Here is the DNA: TGTGCCAGTAGTTACCCGGGTGGGAGCTCCTACGAGCAGTACTTC. This codes for CASSYPGGSSYEQYF.